These T cell receptor beta chains were read from a single sample in a study of cytomegalovirus exposure and HLA in healthy donors. Repertoires were generated with immunoSEQ multiplex PCR, while TCRdb's copy carries only in-frame clones and drops some. The sample holds 100,000 to 120,000 clones, about 68% seen once. The source material was PBMCs. These receptors were collected from a woman aged 40 to 50 in good health and CMV-seropositive. The CDR3 runs from the conserved cysteine through the conserved F or W. The D gene is left open where the match is weak. A row's size may be missing; if present it is once, few, many or a size class.

TRBV13	TRBJ1-2	-	TRBD1	TGTGCCAGCAGCGGCACAGGGGAATATGGCTACACCTTC	CASSGTGEYGYTF
TRBV5-1	TRBJ2-7	-	-	TGCGCCAGCAGCTTGGTACTGGGAGGCTACGAGCAGTACTTC	CASSLVLGGYEQYF
TRBV18	TRBJ1-1	once	TRBD1	TGTGCCAGCTCACCACCGGGGGCAGGGGGCGCGCACACTGAAGCTTTCTTT	CASSPPGAGGAHTEAFF
TRBV29-1	TRBJ2-5	-	TRBD1	TGCAGCGTTACCACAGGGGCGGAGACCCAGTACTTC	CSVTTGAETQYF
TRBV6-4	TRBJ2-3	-	-	TGTGCCAGCAGTGAAGGGGTCCGCACAGATACGCAGTATTTT	CASSEGVRTDTQYF
TRBV7-2	TRBJ2-7	-	-	TGTGCCAGCAGCCCCTTTAACGAGCAGTACTTC	CASSPFNEQYF
TRBV7-7	TRBJ2-7	-	-	TGTGCTAGCAGCTTAGGAGCAGGTCCCTACGAGCAGTACTTC	CASSLGAGPYEQYF
TRBV4-2	TRBJ1-4	-	-	TGTGCCAGCAGCCAAGATGGCGGAGGGGATGAAAAACTGTTTTTT	CASSQDGGGDEKLFF
TRBV18	TRBJ2-1	few	TRBD2	TGTGCCAGCTCACCACCCGGGAGGTCGATCAATGAGCAGTTCTTC	CASSPPGRSINEQFF
TRBV10-3	TRBJ2-2	few	-	TGTGCCATCAGTGAGTCCGGGGGCGGGAGCACCGGGGAGCTGTTTTTT	CAISESGGGSTGELFF
TRBV19	TRBJ2-6	-	-	TGTGCCAGCTCGGAGAGCGGGGCCAACGTCCTGACTTTC	CASSESGANVLTF
TRBV7-9	TRBJ1-2	-	-	TGTGCCAGCAGCCTGACTAACGGGGGAGGCTACACCTTC	CASSLTNGGGYTF
TRBV18	TRBJ1-4	few	TRBD1	TGTGCCAGCTCACCGGACAGGGCAACTAATGAAAAACTGTTTTTT	CASSPDRATNEKLFF
TRBV30	TRBJ2-7	-	TRBD2	TGTGCCTGGAGTGTAGAGCGGGGGTGGGAGCAGTACTTC	CAWSVERGWEQYF
TRBV7-9	TRBJ1-5	-	-	TGTGCCAGCAGCTTAGGGTCAAGAACGGGTCAGCCCCAGCATTTT	CASSLGSRTGQPQHF
TRBV2	TRBJ2-7	-	TRBD2	TGTGCCGGAAATCCAGCAGGGGCCCCGAGGGGAGAGCGGGAGATCTCCTACGAGCAGTACTTC	CAGNPAGAPRGEREISYEQYF
TRBV19	TRBJ2-7	-	TRBD2	TGTGCCAGTAGTGGAGGGGGGCGGGGGGAACCCTACGAGCAGTACTTC	CASSGGGRGEPYEQYF
TRBV7-9	TRBJ2-2	-	-	TGTGCCAGCAGCGCCGAACAGGGAGCGAACACCGGGGAGCTGTTTTTT	CASSAEQGANTGELFF
TRBV27	TRBJ1-6	once	-	TGTGCCAGCAGTTTAAACGGGGAGGATAATTCACCCCTCCACTTT	CASSLNGEDNSPLHF
TRBV9	TRBJ1-1	-	TRBD1	TGTGCCAGCAGCGCCGGACAGGGGGCCACTGAAGCTTTCTTT	CASSAGQGATEAFF
TRBV5-8	TRBJ2-7	-	-	TGTGCCAGCAGCCCTGGACAGTTCGAGCAGTACTTC	CASSPGQFEQYF
TRBV30	TRBJ1-1	-	TRBD1	TGTGCCTGGAGTAAAGGGGGCCTTTTGAACACTGAAGCTTTCTTT	CAWSKGGLLNTEAFF
TRBV19	TRBJ2-1	-	TRBD2	TGTGCCAGTAGCCGTTCCGGGACTAGCGGATCCTACAATGAGCAGTTCTTC	CASSRSGTSGSYNEQFF
TRBV4-1	TRBJ1-2	-	TRBD1	TGCGCCAGCAGCCACCAATGGACAGGGGGCATCTATGGCTACACCTTC	CASSHQWTGGIYGYTF
TRBV6-5	TRBJ1-6	-	TRBD1	TGTGCCAGCAGTTCCCCGGGACAGCTCAATTCACCCCTCCACTTT	CASSSPGQLNSPLHF
TRBV5-1	TRBJ1-3	once	-	TGCGCCAGCAGCTTGGGTTCCAGTCCAAGCTCTGGAAACACCATATATTTT	CASSLGSSPSSGNTIYF
TRBV5-6	TRBJ1-2	-	-	TGTGCCAGCAGCTTCGGCGGACTCATCGCTGGCTACACCTTC	CASSFGGLIAGYTF
TRBV6-1	TRBJ2-1	-	TRBD2	TGTGCCAGCAAGGGACTAGCGGGAGAGTATGAGCAGTTCTTC	CASKGLAGEYEQFF
TRBV5-6	TRBJ2-1	-	TRBD2	TGTGCCAGCAGCTTCCGGGGGGTAGACAATGAGCAGTTCTTC	CASSFRGVDNEQFF
TRBV16	TRBJ1-5	-	-	TGTGCCAGCAGCCTCTCGTTTGGGGGGGGCAATCAGCCCCAGCATTTT	CASSLSFGGGNQPQHF
TRBV4-1	TRBJ2-1	-	TRBD1	TGCGCCAGCAGCCCAGCGGCCAGGGGGAGCTCCTACAATGAGCAGTTCTTC	CASSPAARGSSYNEQFF
TRBV11-2	TRBJ1-1	-	-	TGTGCCAGCAGCGGGAGGAACACTGAAGCTTTCTTT	CASSGRNTEAFF
TRBV9	TRBJ2-5	-	TRBD2	TGTGCCAGCTCCCGAGATGGGACTAGACAAGAGACCCAGTACTTC	CASSRDGTRQETQYF
TRBV11-1	TRBJ2-2	-	-	TGTGCCAGCAGCTTAATAGGAGACCTCGGGGAGCTGTTTTTT	CASSLIGDLGELFF
TRBV11-2	TRBJ2-7	-	TRBD1	TGTGCCAGCAGCTTAGGCGACAGGGGGAGGGCTGACGAGCAGTACTTC	CASSLGDRGRADEQYF
TRBV7-2	TRBJ2-5	-	TRBD1	TGTGCCAGCAGCCAGGGGGCGCGTGGGACCCAGTACTTC	CASSQGARGTQYF
TRBV9	TRBJ2-3	-	TRBD2	TGTGCCAGCAGCGTAGAATGGGGGACTAGCGGGACGGGCACAGATACGCAGTATTTT	CASSVEWGTSGTGTDTQYF
TRBV25-1	TRBJ2-7	-	-	TGTGCCAGCAGTGAATATAAACTGAGGGATTCCTCCTACGAGCAGTACTTC	CASSEYKLRDSSYEQYF
TRBV7-9	TRBJ2-1	-	TRBD2	TGTGCCAGCAGCTTAGTAGCGGGAGAGTACAATGAGCAGTTCTTC	CASSLVAGEYNEQFF
TRBV13	TRBJ2-5	once	TRBD2	TGTGCCAGCAGCTTAGGGACTAGCGGGGGGGCCACAGAGACCCAGTACTTC	CASSLGTSGGATETQYF
TRBV10-3	TRBJ2-1	once	TRBD2	TGTGCCATCGGGACTAACCAATACAATGAGCAGTTCTTC	CAIGTNQYNEQFF
TRBV7-2	TRBJ2-7	-	TRBD2	TGTGCCAGCAGCTTGGCTAGCGGAACCTACGAGCAGTACTTC	CASSLASGTYEQYF
TRBV19	TRBJ1-5	-	TRBD1	TGTGCCAGTAGGCCACAGACAGGGTACCAGCCCCAGCATTTT	CASRPQTGYQPQHF
TRBV18	TRBJ1-2	-	TRBD1	TGTGCCAGCTCACCCGGACAGGGAACAGTCTATGGCTACACCTTC	CASSPGQGTVYGYTF
TRBV5-5	TRBJ1-6	-	-	TGTGCCAGCAGCTTGTGGACAGCCAGTTTCATCTATTCACCCCTCCACTTT	CASSLWTASFIYSPLHF
TRBV6-5	TRBJ2-7	-	TRBD1	TGTGCCAGCAGTTACTCGGTGCACAGGGGGAACGAGCAGTACTTC	CASSYSVHRGNEQYF
TRBV29-1	TRBJ1-4	few	-	TGCAGCGTTGCAGGGCAGGATGAAAAACTGTTTTTT	CSVAGQDEKLFF
TRBV5-4	TRBJ1-2	-	TRBD1	TGTGCCAGCAGCCACCCGACAGGGCCCACATCTGGCTACACCTTC	CASSHPTGPTSGYTF
TRBV29-1	TRBJ2-3	-	TRBD2	TGCAGCGTTGAACTTAGCGGGGGGAACACAGATACGCAGTATTTT	CSVELSGGNTDTQYF
TRBV11-3	TRBJ2-1	-	TRBD2	TGTGCCAGCAGCCAAAGGACTAGCGGGTTGTACAATGAGCAGTTCTTC	CASSQRTSGLYNEQFF
TRBV7-2	TRBJ2-6	many	-	TGTGCCAGCAGCTTAGACAGGACCTCTGGGGCCAACGTCCTGACTTTC	CASSLDRTSGANVLTF
TRBV5-6	TRBJ2-7	once	TRBD2	TGTGCCAGCAGCTTGGGATGGACTAGCGGGAGCGAGCAGTACTTC	CASSLGWTSGSEQYF
TRBV18	TRBJ1-2	-	-	TGTGCCAGCTCACCGGGAGACTATGGCTACACCTTC	CASSPGDYGYTF